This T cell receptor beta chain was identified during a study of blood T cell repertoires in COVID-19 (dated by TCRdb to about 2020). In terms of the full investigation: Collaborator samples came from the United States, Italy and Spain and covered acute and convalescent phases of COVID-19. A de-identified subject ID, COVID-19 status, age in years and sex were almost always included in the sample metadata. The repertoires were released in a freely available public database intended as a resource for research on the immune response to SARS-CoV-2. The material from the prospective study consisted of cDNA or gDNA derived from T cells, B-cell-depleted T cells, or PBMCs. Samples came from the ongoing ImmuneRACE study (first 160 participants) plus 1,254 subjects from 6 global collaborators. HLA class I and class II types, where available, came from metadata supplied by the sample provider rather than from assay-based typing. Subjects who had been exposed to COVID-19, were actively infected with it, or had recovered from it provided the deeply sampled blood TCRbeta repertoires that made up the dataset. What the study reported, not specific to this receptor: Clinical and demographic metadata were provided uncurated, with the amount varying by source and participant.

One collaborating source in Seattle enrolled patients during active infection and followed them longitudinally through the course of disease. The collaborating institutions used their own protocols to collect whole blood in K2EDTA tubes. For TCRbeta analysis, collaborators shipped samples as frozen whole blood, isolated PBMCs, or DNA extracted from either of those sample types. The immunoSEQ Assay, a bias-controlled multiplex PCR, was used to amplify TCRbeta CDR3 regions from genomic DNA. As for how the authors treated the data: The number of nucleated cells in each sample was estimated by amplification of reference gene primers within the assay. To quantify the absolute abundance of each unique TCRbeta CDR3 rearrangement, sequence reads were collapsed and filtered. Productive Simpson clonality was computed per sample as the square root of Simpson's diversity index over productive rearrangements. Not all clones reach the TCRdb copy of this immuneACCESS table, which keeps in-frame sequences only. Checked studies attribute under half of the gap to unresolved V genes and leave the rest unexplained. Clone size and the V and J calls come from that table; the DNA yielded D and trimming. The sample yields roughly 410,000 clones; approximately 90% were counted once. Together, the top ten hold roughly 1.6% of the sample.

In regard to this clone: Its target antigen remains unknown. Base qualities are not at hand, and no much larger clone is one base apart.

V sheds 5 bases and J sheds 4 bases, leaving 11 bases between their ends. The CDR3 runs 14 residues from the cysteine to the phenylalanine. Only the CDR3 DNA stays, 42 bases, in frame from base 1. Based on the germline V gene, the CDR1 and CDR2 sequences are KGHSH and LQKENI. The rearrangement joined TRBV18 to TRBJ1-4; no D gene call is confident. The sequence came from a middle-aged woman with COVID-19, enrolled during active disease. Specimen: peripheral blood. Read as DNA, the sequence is TGTGCCAGCTCAACGCAGAGGGATAATGAAAAACTGTTTTTT. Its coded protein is CASSTQRDNEKLFF.